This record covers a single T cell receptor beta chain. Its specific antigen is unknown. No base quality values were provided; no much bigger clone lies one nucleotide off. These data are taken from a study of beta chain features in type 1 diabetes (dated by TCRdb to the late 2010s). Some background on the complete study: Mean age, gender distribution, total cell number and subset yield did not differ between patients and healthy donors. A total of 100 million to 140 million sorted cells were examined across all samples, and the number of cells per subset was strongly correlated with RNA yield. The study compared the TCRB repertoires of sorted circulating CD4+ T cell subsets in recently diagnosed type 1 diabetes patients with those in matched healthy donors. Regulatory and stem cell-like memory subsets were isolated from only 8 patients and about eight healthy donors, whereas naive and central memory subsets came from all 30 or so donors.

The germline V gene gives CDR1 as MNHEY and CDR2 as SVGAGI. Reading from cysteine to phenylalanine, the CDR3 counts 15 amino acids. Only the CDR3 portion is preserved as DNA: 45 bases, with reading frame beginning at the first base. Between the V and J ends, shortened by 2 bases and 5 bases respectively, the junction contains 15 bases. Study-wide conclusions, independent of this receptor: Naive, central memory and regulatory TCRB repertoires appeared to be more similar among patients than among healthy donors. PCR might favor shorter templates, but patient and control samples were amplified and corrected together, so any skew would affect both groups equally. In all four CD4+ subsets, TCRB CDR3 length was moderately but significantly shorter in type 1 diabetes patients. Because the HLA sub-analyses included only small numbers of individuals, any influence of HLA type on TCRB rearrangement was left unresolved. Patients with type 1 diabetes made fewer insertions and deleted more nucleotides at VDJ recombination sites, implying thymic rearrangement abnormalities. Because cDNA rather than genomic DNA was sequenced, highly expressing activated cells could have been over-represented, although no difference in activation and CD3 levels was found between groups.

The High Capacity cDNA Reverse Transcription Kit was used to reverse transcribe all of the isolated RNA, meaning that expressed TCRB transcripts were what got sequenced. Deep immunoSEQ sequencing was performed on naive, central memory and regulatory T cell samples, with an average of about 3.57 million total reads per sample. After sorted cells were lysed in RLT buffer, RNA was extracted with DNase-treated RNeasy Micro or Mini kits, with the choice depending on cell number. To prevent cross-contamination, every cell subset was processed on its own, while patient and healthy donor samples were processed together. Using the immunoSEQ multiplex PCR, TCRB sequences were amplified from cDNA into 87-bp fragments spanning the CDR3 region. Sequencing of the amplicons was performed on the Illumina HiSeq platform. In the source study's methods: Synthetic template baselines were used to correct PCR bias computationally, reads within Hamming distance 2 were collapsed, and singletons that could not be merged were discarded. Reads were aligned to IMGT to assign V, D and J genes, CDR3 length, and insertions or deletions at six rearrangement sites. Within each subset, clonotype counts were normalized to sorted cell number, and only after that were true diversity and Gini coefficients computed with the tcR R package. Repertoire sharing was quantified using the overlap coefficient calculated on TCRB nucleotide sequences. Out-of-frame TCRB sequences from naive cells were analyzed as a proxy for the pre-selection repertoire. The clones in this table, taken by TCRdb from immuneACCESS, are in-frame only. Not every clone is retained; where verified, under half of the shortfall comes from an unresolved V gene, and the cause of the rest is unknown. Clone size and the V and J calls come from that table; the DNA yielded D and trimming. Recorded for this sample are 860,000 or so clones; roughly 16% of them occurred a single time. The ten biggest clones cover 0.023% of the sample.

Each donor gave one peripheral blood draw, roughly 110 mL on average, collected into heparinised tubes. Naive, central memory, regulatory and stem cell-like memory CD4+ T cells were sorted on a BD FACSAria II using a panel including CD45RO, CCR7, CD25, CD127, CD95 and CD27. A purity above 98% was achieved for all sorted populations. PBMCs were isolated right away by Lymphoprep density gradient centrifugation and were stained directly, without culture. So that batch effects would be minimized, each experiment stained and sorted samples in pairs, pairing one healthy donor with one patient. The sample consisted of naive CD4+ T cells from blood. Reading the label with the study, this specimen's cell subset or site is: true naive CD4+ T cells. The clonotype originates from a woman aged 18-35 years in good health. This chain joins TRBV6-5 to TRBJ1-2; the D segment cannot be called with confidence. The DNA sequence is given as TGTGCCAGCAGTTACGACGGTAGCCCCGGGTATGGCTACACCTTC. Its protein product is CASSYDGSPGYGYTF.